A single sample is the source of the 22 T cell receptor beta chains below, sequenced in a study of cytomegalovirus exposure and HLA in healthy donors. PCR employed 60 Vbeta and 13 Jbeta primers. Sequencing used immunoSEQ multiplex PCR; TCRdb keeps in-frame clones, though not all of them. The sample includes approximately 170,000 clones, about four fifths of them seen just once. The sequenced sample consisted of PBMCs. The source of these receptors is a male donor in good health and CMV-seronegative.

Here the CDR3 reads CASSSGQGPYEQYF. CDR3 DNA sequence: TGCGCCAGCAGCTCCGGACAGGGCCCCTACGAGCAGTACTTC. The chain uses TRBV5-1 and TRBJ2-7; 8 bases fit TRBD1. Germline CDR1 is SGHRS and CDR2 is YFSETQ. The ends lost 3 bases at V and 2 bases at J; junction bases unmatched: 4. The CDR3 is 14 residues long. Complete variable domain (other parts from reference TRBV5-1 and TRBJ2-7): KAGVTQTPRYLIKTRGQQVTLSCSPISGHRSVSWYQQTPGQGLQFLFEYFSETQRNKGNFPGRFSGRQFSNSRSEMNVSTLELGDSALYLCASSSGQGPYEQYFGPGTRLTVT.

The V call is TRBV28, the J call TRBJ2-3; 9 bases agree with TRBD2. This CDR3 region has 20 residues. From germline, CDR1 is MDHEN and CDR2 SYDVKM. Trimming at V came to 5 bases and at J to 0 bases, leaving 18 bases not matched to a gene. The CDR3 here is CASSPHRRASGKPSTDTQYF. DNA of the CDR3: TGTGCCAGCAGTCCCCACCGAAGGGCTAGCGGGAAACCTAGCACAGATACGCAGTATTTT.

CDR3 region: CAIMSSGSSTDTQYF. CDR3 nucleotide sequence: TGTGCCATCATGTCTAGCGGGAGTAGCACAGATACGCAGTATTTT. The chain employs TRBV10-3 and TRBJ2-3; 10 bases are shared with TRBD2. V lost 7 bases, J lost 0 bases, and 4 bases stayed unmatched. The CDR3 totals 15 residues. From germline, CDR1 is ENHRY and CDR2 SYGVKD.

This chain connects TRBV29-1 to TRBJ2-3; tentative D call: TRBD1 (6 bases). Germline V gives CDR1 SQVTM, CDR2 ANQGSEA. With 6 bases removed from V and 0 bases from J, the gap between germline ends came to 13 bases. The CDR3 extends over 14 amino acids. CDR3: CSVGQSPSTDTQYF. The CDR3 DNA is TGCAGCGTCGGACAGTCTCCTAGCACAGATACGCAGTATTTT.

The CDR3 bases are TGTGCCACCAGCAGCCCCGGGACTAGCGGGATTTACGAGCAGTACTTC. Its translation is CATSSPGTSGIYEQYF. The V gene is TRBV15, the J gene TRBJ2-7, with TRBD2 matching over 13 bases. This CDR3 spans 16 amino acids. CDR1 LNHNV and CDR2 YYDKDF come from the germline V gene (reference sequence). Trimming cost V 3 bases and J 4 bases; bases outside gene matches: 6.

This chain connects TRBV29-1 to TRBJ1-1; 7 bases line up with TRBD1. The CDR3 runs to 16 residues. The germline gives CDR1 SQVTM, CDR2 ANQGSEA. The J segment lost 0 bases and the V segment lost 6 bases, leaving 13 bases of the junction unmatched. The CDR3 DNA reads as TGCAGCGTGGAGGGGCCGGGACAGACCGTGAACACTGAAGCTTTCTTT. Protein sequence: CSVEGPGQTVNTEAFF.

The CDR3 here is CASSPGGGARGGYTF. The CDR3 DNA follows: TGCGCCAGCAGCCCAGGTGGGGGGGCGCGGGGAGGCTACACCTTC. The J gene is TRBJ1-2, the V gene TRBV4-3; perhaps TRBD1 as D (6 bases). The V gene lost 4 bases and the J gene lost 8 bases, with 20 bases spanning the gap. This CDR3 contains 15 residues. CDR1 is LGHNA, CDR2 YSLEER, per germline.

The chain uses TRBV5-1 and TRBJ1-4; 7 bases are shared with TRBD1. V lost 5 bases, J lost 7 bases, and 11 bases stayed unmatched. The CDR3 length is 15 residues. In germline, CDR1 is SGHRS, CDR2 YFSETQ. The CDR3 region has the DNA TGCGCCAGCAGGGAAGAGGGGGCGCGGGGTGAAAAACTGTTTTTT. Translating it yields CASREEGARGEKLFF.

A remark on this clone: A read error may account for a junction end that differs from germline. J is TRBJ1-1 and V is TRBV18; tentative D call: TRBD1 (6 bases). The CDR3 runs to 14 residues. From germline, CDR1 is KGHSH and CDR2 LQKENI. The CDR3 here is CASSPQTGQGEAFF. CDR3 coding DNA: TGTGCCAGCTCCCCACAAACAGGGCAGGGGGAAGCTTTCTTT.

The chain links TRBV28 to TRBJ1-2; D unclear. The V gene lost 5 bases and the J gene lost 7 bases, with 14 bases spanning the gap. This CDR3 spans 13 amino acids. Germline assignment: CDR1 MDHEN and CDR2 SYDVKM. CDR3 region: CASSTTLEGGYTF. For the CDR3, the DNA is TGTGCCAGCAGTACCACCCTCGAGGGTGGCTACACCTTC.

This clone was observed once. The chain links TRBV15 to TRBJ1-5; 9 nucleotides agree with TRBD1. This CDR3 contains 14 residues. From germline, CDR1 is LNHNV and CDR2 YYDKDF (reference sequence). J gave up 7 bases and V 5 bases, and 6 bases lay outside the gene matches. CDR3 in DNA: TGTGCCACCAGCGGGACAGGGTGGTTCCAGCCCCAGCATTTT. Translation: CATSGTGWFQPQHF.

The chain joins TRBV7-6 to TRBJ1-4; D gene uncertain. The CDR3 covers 15 residues. The germline CDR1 and CDR2 sequences are SGHVS and FNYEAQ. The germline V and J ends were trimmed by 1 base and 8 bases, with 14 bases remaining between them. The DNA of the CDR3 is TGTGCCAGCAGCTTAGAATCGACATCTGGGGAAAAACTGTTTTTT. This gives the protein CASSLESTSGEKLFF.

The V gene is TRBV2, the J gene TRBJ1-5; TRBD1 matches 9 bases. This CDR3 contains 17 residues. From germline, CDR1 is SNHLY and CDR2 FYNNEI. J gave up 0 bases and V 9 bases, and 12 bases lay outside the gene matches. CDR3 residues: CASGTGTGTYSNQPQHF. The DNA of the CDR3 is TGTGCCAGTGGCACCGGGACAGGGACCTATAGCAATCAGCCCCAGCATTTT.

The chain joins TRBV9 to TRBJ2-2; 9 bases align to TRBD2. From germline, CDR1 is SGDLS and CDR2 YYNGEE. The CDR3 contains 15 residues. After removal of 4 bases from V and 4 bases from J, the junction contained 5 bases not matched to a gene. The CDR3 region has the DNA TGTGCCAGCAGCAAGACTAGCGGAGCCACCGGGGAGCTGTTTTTT. Translated, it gives CASSKTSGATGELFF.

This chain uses TRBV4-1 with TRBJ1-6, with 8 bases matching TRBD1. The CDR3 has 15 residues. The trim removed 3 bases at V and 6 bases at J, leaving 4 bases unmatched. CDR1 is MGHRA, CDR2 YSYEKL, per germline. The CDR3 region has the DNA TGCGCCAGCAGCCATTCGGACAGGGCTAATTCACCCCTCCACTTT. Residues: CASSHSDRANSPLHF.

The CDR3 DNA reads as TGTGCCAGCAGTTCGCGAAAAGACAGGAACTCCTACGAGCAGTACTTC. Protein: CASSSRKDRNSYEQYF. The V and J genes are TRBV27 and TRBJ2-7, with D possibly being TRBD1 (6 bases). V lost 4 bases to trimming and J lost 0 bases, with 16 bases between them. Looked up from germline, CDR1 is MNHEY and CDR2 is SMNVEV (reference sequence). This CDR3 has 16 residues.

The chain recombines TRBV28 with TRBJ2-7; 14 bases fit TRBD2. This CDR3 spans 17 amino acids. Losses at the gene ends were 6 bases for V and 2 bases for J; bases not matched to a gene: 9. CDR1 and CDR2 (germline): MDHEN, SYDVKM. The CDR3 loop reads CASRPTVGLAGAYEQYF. The CDR3 DNA reads TGTGCCAGCAGACCCACGGTGGGACTAGCGGGAGCCTACGAGCAGTACTTC. The full variable domain, completed using reference TRBV28 and TRBJ2-7, is DVKVTQSSRYLVKRTGEKVFLECVQDMDHENMFWYRQDPGLGLRLIYFSYDVKMKEKGDIPEGYSVSREKKERFSLILESASTNQTSMYLCASRPTVGLAGAYEQYFGPGTRLTVT.

V and J are TRBV4-3 and TRBJ2-1; 8 bases align to TRBD1. Per germline, CDR1 LGHNA and CDR2 YSLEER. The CDR3 totals 15 residues. Trimming removed 4 bases from V and 6 bases from J; junction bases left unmatched: 8. The CDR3 nucleotides are TGCGCCAGCAGCCCAGTGACAGGGGCAAGCAATGAGCAGTTCTTC. Its protein is CASSPVTGASNEQFF.

CDR3 sequence reads: CASSIGSGTVNSPLHF. The CDR3 DNA is TGTGCCAGTAGTATAGGTTCCGGGACAGTTAATTCACCCCTCCACTTT. The J gene is TRBJ1-6, the V gene TRBV19; the match to TRBD1 covers 7 bases. Germline CDR1 LNHDA, CDR2 SQIVND (reference sequence). The CDR3 length is 16 residues. Trimming cost V 1 base and J 6 bases; bases outside gene matches: 6.

The chain joins TRBV12-5 to TRBJ2-3, with 9 bases matching TRBD1. This CDR3 spans 15 amino acids. Germline loops: CDR1 LGHNT, CDR2 FRNRAP. The trim removed 5 bases at V and 1 base at J, leaving 4 bases unmatched. CDR3 sequence (DNA): TGTGCTAGTGGTCAGACAGGGGGTGGCACAGATACGCAGTATTTT. It is translated as CASGQTGGGTDTQYF.

The chain is built from TRBV28 and TRBJ1-4; D is undetermined. The CDR3 totals 13 residues. V was clipped by 3 bases and J by 4 bases, with 6 bases between them. CDR1 MDHEN and CDR2 SYDVKM come from the germline V gene. CDR3 sequence: CASSLALNEKLFF. The CDR3 coding sequence is TGTGCCAGCAGTTTGGCCCTTAATGAAAAACTGTTTTTT.

This clone was seen a handful of times. This chain links TRBV21-1 with TRBJ2-2; TRBD1 is the table's D call, not checked against the DNA. TRBV21-1 is an annotated pseudogene. The CDR3 runs 16 residues. CDR3 amino acids: CASSKDQGLGTGELFF. In DNA form, the CDR3 reads TGTGCCAGCAGCAAAGACCAGGGCCTGGGAACCGGGGAGCTGTTTTTT.